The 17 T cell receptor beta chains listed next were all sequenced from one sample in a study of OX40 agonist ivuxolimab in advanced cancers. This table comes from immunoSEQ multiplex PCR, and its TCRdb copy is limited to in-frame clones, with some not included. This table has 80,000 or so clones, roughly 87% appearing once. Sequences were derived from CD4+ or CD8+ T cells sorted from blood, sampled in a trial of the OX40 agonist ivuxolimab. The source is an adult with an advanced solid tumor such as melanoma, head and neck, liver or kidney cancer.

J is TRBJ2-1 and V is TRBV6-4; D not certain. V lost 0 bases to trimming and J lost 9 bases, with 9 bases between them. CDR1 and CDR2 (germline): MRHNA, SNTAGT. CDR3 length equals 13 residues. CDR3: CASSDSGWGEQFF. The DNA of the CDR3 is TGTGCCAGCAGTGACTCCGGATGGGGTGAGCAGTTCTTC.

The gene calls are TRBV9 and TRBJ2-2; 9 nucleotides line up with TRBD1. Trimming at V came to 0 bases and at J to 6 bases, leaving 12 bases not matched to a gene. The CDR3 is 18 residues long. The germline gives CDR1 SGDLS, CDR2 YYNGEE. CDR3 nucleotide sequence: TGTGCCAGCAGCGTAGCCTCGTACAGGGGGCGCCGCGCCGGGGAGCTGTTTTTT. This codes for CASSVASYRGRRAGELFF.

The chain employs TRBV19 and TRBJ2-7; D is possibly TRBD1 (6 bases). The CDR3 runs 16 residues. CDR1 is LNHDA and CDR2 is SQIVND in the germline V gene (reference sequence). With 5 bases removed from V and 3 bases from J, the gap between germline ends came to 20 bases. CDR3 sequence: CASSPLRQAVDYEQYF. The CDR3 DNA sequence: TGTGCCAGTAGTCCCCTACGACAGGCTGTGGACTACGAGCAGTACTTC. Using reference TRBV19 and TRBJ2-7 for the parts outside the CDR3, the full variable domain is DGGITQSPKYLFRKEGQNVTLSCEQNLNHDAMYWYRQDPGQGLRLIYYSQIVNDFQKGDIAEGYSVSREKKESFPLTVTSAQKNPTAFYLCASSPLRQAVDYEQYFGPGTRLTVT.

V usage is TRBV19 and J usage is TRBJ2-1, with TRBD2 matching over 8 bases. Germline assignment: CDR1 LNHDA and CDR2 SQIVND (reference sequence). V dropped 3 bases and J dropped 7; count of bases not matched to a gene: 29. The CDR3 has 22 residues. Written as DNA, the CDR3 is TGTGCCAGTAGTATTCTCAGCCCGTGGATAGCGGGGACAACTCGGCCGGGGAATGAGCAGTTCTTC. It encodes CASSILSPWIAGTTRPGNEQFF.

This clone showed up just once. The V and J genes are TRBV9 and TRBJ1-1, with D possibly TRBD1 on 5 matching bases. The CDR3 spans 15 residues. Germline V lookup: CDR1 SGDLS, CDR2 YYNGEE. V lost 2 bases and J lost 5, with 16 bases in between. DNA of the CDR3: TGTGCCAGCAGCGTGACAGCTGGACCTCTGACTGAAGCTTTCTTT. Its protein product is CASSVTAGPLTEAFF. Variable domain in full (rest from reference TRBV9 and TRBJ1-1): DSGVTQTPKHLITATGQRVTLRCSPRSGDLSVYWYQQSLDQGLQFLIQYYNGEERAKGNILERFSAQQFPDLHSELNLSSLELGDSALYFCASSVTAGPLTEAFFGQGTRLTVV.

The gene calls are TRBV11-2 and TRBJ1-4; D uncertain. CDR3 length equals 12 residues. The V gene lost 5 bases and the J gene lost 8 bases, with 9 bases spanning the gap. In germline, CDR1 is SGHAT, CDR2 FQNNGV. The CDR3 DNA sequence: TGTGCCAGCAGCCTTGTAGGGGAAAAACTGTTTTTT. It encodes CASSLVGEKLFF.

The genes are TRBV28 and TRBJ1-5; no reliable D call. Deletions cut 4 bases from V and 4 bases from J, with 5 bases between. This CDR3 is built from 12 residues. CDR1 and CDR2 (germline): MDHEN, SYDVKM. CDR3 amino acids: CASSSYNQPQHF. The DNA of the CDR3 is TGTGCCAGCAGTTCTTATAATCAGCCCCAGCATTTT.

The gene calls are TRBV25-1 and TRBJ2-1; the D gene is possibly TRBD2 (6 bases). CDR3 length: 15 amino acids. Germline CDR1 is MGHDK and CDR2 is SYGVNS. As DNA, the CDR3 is TGTGCGGGGGGTCTACCCGAACACCGGGACAATGAGCAGTTCTTC. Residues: CAGGLPEHRDNEQFF.

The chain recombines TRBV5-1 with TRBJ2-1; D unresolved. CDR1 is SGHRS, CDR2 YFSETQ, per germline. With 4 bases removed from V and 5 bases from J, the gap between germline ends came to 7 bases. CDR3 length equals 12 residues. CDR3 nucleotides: TGCGCCAGCAGCGATTTGGACAATGAGCAGTTCTTC. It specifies CASSDLDNEQFF.

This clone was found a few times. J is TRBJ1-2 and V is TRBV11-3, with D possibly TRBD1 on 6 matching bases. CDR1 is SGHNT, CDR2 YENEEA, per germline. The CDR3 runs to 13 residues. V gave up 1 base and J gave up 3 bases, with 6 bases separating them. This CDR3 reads CASSLGTDYGYTF. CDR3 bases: TGTGCCAGCAGCTTAGGGACAGACTATGGCTACACCTTC.

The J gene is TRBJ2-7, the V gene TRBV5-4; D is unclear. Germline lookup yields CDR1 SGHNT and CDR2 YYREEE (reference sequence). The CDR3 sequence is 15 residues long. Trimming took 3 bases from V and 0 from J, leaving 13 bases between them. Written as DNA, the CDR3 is TGTGCCAGCAGCTGGGAAGGCTTAAGCTCCTACGAGCAGTACTTC. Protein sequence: CASSWEGLSSYEQYF.

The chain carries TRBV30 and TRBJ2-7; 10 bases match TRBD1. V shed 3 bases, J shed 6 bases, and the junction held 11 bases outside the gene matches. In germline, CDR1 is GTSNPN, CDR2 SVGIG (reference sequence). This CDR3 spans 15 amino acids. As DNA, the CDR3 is TGTGCCTGGAGCCAAAGGACAGGGGGTCCCCGCGAGCAGTACTTC. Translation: CAWSQRTGGPREQYF.

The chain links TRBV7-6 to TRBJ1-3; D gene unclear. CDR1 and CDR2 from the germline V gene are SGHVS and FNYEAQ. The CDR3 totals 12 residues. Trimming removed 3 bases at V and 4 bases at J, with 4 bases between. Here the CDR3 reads CASSFRGNTIYF. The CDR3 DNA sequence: TGTGCCAGCAGCTTCAGGGGAAACACCATATATTTT.

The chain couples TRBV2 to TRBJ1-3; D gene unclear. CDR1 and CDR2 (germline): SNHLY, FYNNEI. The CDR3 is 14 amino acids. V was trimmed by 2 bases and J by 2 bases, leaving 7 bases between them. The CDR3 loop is CASSEWGPGNTIYF. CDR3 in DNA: TGTGCCAGCAGTGAATGGGGTCCTGGAAACACCATATATTTT. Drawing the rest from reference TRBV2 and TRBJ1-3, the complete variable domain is EPEVTQTPSHQVTQMGQEVILRCVPISNHLYFYWYRQILGQKVEFLVSFYNNEISEKSEIFDDQFSVERPDGSNFTLKIRSTKLEDSAMYFCASSEWGPGNTIYFGEGSWLTVV.

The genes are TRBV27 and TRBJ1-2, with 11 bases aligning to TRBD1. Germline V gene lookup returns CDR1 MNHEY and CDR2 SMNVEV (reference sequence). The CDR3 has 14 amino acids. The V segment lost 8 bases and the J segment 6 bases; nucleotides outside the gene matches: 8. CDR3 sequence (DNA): TGTGCCAGCGGACAGGGGGCGAGGGGGGATGGCTACACCTTC. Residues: CASGQGARGDGYTF.

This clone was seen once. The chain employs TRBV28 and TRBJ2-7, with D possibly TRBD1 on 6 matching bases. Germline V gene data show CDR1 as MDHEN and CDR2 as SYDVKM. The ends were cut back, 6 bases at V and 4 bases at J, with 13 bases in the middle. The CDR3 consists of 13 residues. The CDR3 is CASRPGQNYEQYF. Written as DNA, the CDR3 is TGTGCCAGCAGACCTGGACAGAATTACGAGCAGTACTTC.

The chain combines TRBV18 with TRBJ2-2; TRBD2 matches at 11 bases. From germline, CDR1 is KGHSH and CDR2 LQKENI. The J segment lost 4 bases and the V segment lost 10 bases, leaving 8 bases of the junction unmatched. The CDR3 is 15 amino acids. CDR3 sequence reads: CATIAGLAATGELFF. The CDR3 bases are TGTGCCACTATCGCGGGACTAGCGGCCACCGGGGAGCTGTTTTTT.